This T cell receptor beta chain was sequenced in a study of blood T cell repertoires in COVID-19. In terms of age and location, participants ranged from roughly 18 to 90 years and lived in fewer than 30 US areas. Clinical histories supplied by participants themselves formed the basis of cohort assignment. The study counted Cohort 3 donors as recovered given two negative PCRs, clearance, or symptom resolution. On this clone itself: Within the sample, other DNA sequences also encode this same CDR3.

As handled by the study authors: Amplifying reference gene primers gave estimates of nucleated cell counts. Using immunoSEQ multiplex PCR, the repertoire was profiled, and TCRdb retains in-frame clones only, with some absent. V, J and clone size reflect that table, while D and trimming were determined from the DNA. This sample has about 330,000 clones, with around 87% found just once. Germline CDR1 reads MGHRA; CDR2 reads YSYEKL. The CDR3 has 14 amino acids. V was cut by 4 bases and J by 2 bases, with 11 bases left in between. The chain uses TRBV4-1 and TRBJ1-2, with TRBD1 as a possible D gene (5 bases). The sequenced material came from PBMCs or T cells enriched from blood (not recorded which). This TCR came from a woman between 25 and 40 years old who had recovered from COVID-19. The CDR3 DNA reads TGCGCCAGCAGCCCTCGGCAGGGAAACTATGGCTACACCTTC. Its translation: CASSPRQGNYGYTF.